This T cell receptor beta chain was documented in a study of beta chain features in type 1 diabetes. Notes on the study in general: Individuals with type 1 diabetes displayed fewer insertions and more deletions at VDJ junctions. A cDNA-based sequencing approach could over-represent cells with high TCR expression. In all four CD4+ subsets, TCRB CDR3 length was significantly, moderately reduced in type 1 diabetes. PCR might pick shorter templates more often, in the same way for patients and controls.

This clone was seen only a few times. Its antigen is unknown. Other DNA sequences within the sample encode an identical CDR3. The germline CDR1 and CDR2 sequences are LNHDA and SQIVND (reference sequence). V lost 3 bases and J 1 base, leaving 8 bases between the germline ends. This CDR3 comprises 14 residues. The investigators reverse transcribed all of the isolated RNA, so they sequenced expressed TCRB transcripts. Produced via immunoSEQ multiplex PCR; TCRdb's table is partial and in-frame only. The repertoire holds about 370,000 clones, with around 10% as singletons. The genes are TRBV19 and TRBJ2-3; maybe TRBD2 (6 bases). The source of this sequence is a man under 40 with type 1 diabetes. Sample: central memory CD4+ T cells from blood. The CDR3 nucleotides are TGTGCCAGTAGTATTAGCGGTGGCACAGATACGCAGTATTTT. It encodes CASSISGGTDTQYF.